This T cell receptor (beta chain) was found in a study of spatial heterogeneity in lung cancer. Background on the study: There were consistently more beta-chain sequences detected than alpha-chain sequences.

TCRdb fed the 5' RACE reads into MiXCR, producing one record per CDR3 protein. The sample shows more than 95,000 distinct CDR3 sequences, roughly an eighth of them seen only once. Findings and caveats of the study: Ubiquitous expanded tumor TCRs surfaced in blood more at resection than they did at follow-up.

Germline V gene data show CDR1 as LNHNV and CDR2 as YYDKDF (reference sequence). Trimming removed 4 bases from V and 0 bases from J; junction bases left unmatched: 12. The CDR3 length is 19 residues. This clonotype was picked up many times. What it binds is unknown. Time point here: blood at routine non-recurrence follow-up after resection. Unsorted whole RNA samples from tumor, nontumor lung or frozen PBMC were sequenced. Material: PBMCs, obtained at follow-up. This chain connects TRBV15 to TRBJ2-6; 7 bases are a match to TRBD1. This TCR was recovered from a male donor with early-stage non-small cell lung cancer. CDR3 in amino acids: CATSTVMTGSFSGANVLTF. In nucleotides, the CDR3 is TGTGCCACCAGCACCGTAATGACAGGGTCTTTCTCTGGGGCCAACGTCCTGACTTTC.